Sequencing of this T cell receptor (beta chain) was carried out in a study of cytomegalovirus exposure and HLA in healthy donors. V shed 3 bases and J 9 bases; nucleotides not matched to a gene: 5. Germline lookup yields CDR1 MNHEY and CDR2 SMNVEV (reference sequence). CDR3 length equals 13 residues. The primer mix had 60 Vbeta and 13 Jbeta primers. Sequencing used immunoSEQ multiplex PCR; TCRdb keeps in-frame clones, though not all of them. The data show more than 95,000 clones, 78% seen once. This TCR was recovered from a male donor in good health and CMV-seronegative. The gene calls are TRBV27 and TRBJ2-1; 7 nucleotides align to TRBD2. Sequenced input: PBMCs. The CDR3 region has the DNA TGTGCCAGCAGTTTCGGCAGGGAGGGTGAGCAGTTCTTC. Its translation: CASSFGREGEQFF.